The TCR beta chain under discussion was sequenced for a study of T-cell reconstitution after alpha-beta-depleted transplantation in children. Study-wide findings and caveats: Approximately two months post-transplant, alpha-beta T cells reportedly originated from several hundred expanded graft clones. Among T cells one year after transplant, newly produced cells accounted for most counts and diversity. At day 60, the high TCRbeta diversity found in some patients originated from recipient T cells and thymic progenitors that had survived.

By sample fraction, this clonotype is medium-sized. The target antigen is unknown. Preparation of the TCRbeta library used unique molecular identifiers. MiXCR, run by TCRdb on the PCR reads, gives a single entry per CDR3 protein. Here the sample spans some 6,900 distinct CDR3 sequences, under 7% being singletons. Sequenced material: PBMCs, mostly from graft donor cells, taken 180 days after TCRalphabeta/CD19-depleted stem cell transplant. The sequence was collected from a child younger than two who had a stem cell transplant for acute myeloid leukemia, so the T cells may come from the graft donor.

The CDR3 reads CASSPGVTGANVLTF. The DNA of the CDR3 is TGTGCCAGCAGCCCAGGGGTCACTGGGGCCAACGTCCTGACTTTC. This chain uses TRBV28 with TRBJ2-6; D is perhaps TRBD1 (6 bases). The CDR3 spans 15 residues. Per the germline V gene, CDR1 is MDHEN and CDR2 is SYDVKM. V was pared by 6 bases and J by 2 bases, with 11 bases between.